This record looks at one T cell receptor (beta chain) sequence and its context. There is no known antigen for this receptor. Base qualities are missing; no much larger clone stands one base away. This specimen's time point label, interpreted: week 5, during vaccination. Each vaccine dose, consisting of 300 ug of a 20-mer mutant IDH1 peptide in Montanide, was administered subcutaneously with topical imiquimod. All donors had newly diagnosed IDH1-mutant astrocytomas of WHO grade 3 or 4 that showed loss of nuclear ATRX. The samples were drawn from NOA16, a multicentre, single-arm, open-label phase I trial in Germany that tested a mutant IDH1 peptide vaccine in humans for the first time. The DNeasy Blood and Tissue Kit was used to extract genomic DNA from EDTA blood for TCRB sequencing. Libraries came from the immunoSEQ multiplex PCR assay. Rearranged TCR beta chain sequences were amplified using the hsTCRB Kit according to the manufacturer's protocol. An Illumina MiSeq was used to sequence the TCRB libraries. The original methods were these. The proprietary platform of the kit vendor was used for demultiplexing, trimming and gene mapping. TCRdb stores this immuneACCESS table with in-frame sequences only. Part of the clones is absent; in the studies checked, under half of the shortfall reflects unresolved V genes, and no reason is known for the rest. V and J calls and clone size are as listed in that table; D and trimming were resolved from the DNA. For this sample there are roughly 30,000 clones; roughly 87% appear just once. The ten largest account for more than 2.5% of the sample.

From a lookup of the germline V gene (reference sequence), CDR1 and CDR2 are SEHNR and FQNEAQ. V lost 1 base and J lost 6 bases; the stretch between them is 12 bases long. From the cysteine through the phenylalanine, the CDR3 covers 14 amino acids. Only CDR3 DNA remains: 42 bases, in frame from the first base. The entry originates in a study of a mutant IDH1 vaccine in newly diagnosed glioma (dated by TCRdb to the early 2020s). About the full investigation: Across visits V03 through V10, patients got a total of eight vaccinations, given in weeks 1, 3, 5, 7, 11, 15, 19 and 23. Vaccination was initiated 4-6 weeks after radiotherapy alone, or concurrently with temozolomide cycles in the chemotherapy-containing groups. Of the approximately 33 patients who were treated, approximately 60% were male and about 40% were female, and the mean age was approximately 40 years. Prior to enrollment, patients had been given standard therapy consisting of radiotherapy alone, temozolomide alone, or radiochemotherapy with temozolomide, with the combination given to most patients. Peripheral blood samples were drawn at six visits, namely V03 (baseline), V05, V07, V10, V12 and V13. Longitudinal TCRB deep sequencing was performed for about two dozen treated patients wherever samples were available for exploratory analyses. Study-wide findings and limitations: Immune responses induced by the vaccine were seen in approximately 93% of patients across multiple MHC alleles. Selection of PBMC samples for TCRB deep sequencing was based on availability. Pseudoprogression seemed to be unrelated to changes in the top peripheral T cell clonotypes found by TCRB sequencing. The authors stated that sample limitations prevented analyses of patient blood samples from being reproduced.

The V gene is TRBV7-9 and the J gene is TRBJ1-2; the D gene is perhaps TRBD1, on 5 matching bases. The clonotype was recovered from a woman in her thirties or forties with glioma. Some clones in this sample may be carry-over from other donors' samples. The sample was peripheral blood mononuclear cells (PBMCs), taken from a glioma patient whose treatment included an IDH1 peptide vaccine. The CDR3: CASSLGEGRHGYTF. DNA sequence: TGTGCCAGCAGCTTAGGAGAGGGGCGCCATGGCTACACCTTC.